The rows below give T cell receptor beta chains drawn from one sample of a study of blood T cell repertoires in COVID-19. Using immunoSEQ multiplex PCR, the repertoire was profiled, and TCRdb retains in-frame clones only, with some absent. This sample has 57,000 or so clones, with approximately 80% found just once. The sample taken for sequencing was peripheral blood. These receptors were obtained from a man between 60 and 75 years old with acute or convalescent COVID-19. The conserved cysteine and the conserved F or W are not part of the CDR3 here. Clone sizes are given selectively: once, few, many, or a class where the clone is expanded.

V gene	J gene	clone size	CDR3 protein
TRBV6-5	TRBJ1-6	-	ASSYAGGGAKPLH
TRBV28	TRBJ2-7	-	ASSLWSSGHYEQY
TRBV29-1	TRBJ1-1	-	SVRQTGNTEAF
TRBV19	TRBJ2-1	-	ASSIGAFSGRGLSSYNEQF
TRBV18	TRBJ2-7	few	ASSPRTGTYEQY
TRBV6-2/TRBV6-3	TRBJ2-3	-	ASSHGPGTSSTDTQY
TRBV2	TRBJ1-4	-	ASRGLQGGNEKLF
TRBV7-2	TRBJ2-7	-	ASSSGTSAYEQY
TRBV28	TRBJ1-2	-	ASSLTGGEGRVGGYT
TRBV2	TRBJ1-6	-	ASSDRGVNNSPLH
TRBV5-6	TRBJ1-2	-	ASSLADRGIYGYT
TRBV19	TRBJ2-2	-	ASSIQRNSGELF
TRBV29-1	TRBJ2-5	-	SVDGAPSGSPEETQY
TRBV9	TRBJ2-2	-	ASSVGSGRHTGELF
TRBV27	TRBJ2-2	-	ASSPRRAGAGELF
TRBV28	TRBJ1-2	-	ASSLIPGQNYGYT
TRBV5-1	TRBJ1-1	-	ASSFTWTGVTEAF
TRBV27	TRBJ2-7	-	ASSLYGRGTYEQY
TRBV24-1	TRBJ1-4	-	ATSEGDSNEKLF
TRBV19	TRBJ1-5	-	ASTSGLTEWHQPQH
TRBV7-2	TRBJ1-4	-	ASSLSRATEKLF
TRBV6-5	TRBJ1-3	-	ASTLGQSGNTIY
TRBV30	TRBJ2-1	once	AWRPRRDSYNEQF